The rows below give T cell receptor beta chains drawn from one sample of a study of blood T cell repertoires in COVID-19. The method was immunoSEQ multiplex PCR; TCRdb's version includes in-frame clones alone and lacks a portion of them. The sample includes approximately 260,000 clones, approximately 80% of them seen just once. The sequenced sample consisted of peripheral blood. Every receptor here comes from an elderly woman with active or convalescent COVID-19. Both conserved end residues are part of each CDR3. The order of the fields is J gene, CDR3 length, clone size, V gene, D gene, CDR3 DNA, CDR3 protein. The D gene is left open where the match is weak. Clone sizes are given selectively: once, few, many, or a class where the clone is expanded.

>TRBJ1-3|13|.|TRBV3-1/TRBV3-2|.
TGTGCCAGCAGCCAAGCGGTGGGCTACACCATATATTTT
CASSQAVGYTIYF
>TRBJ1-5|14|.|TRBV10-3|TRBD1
TGTGCCATCAGTGTCCAGGGGGGAGGACAGCCCCAGCATTTT
CAISVQGGGQPQHF
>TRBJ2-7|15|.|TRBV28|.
TGTGCCAGCGTTACCCGGGGCGGGGGCCCCTACGAGCAGTACTTC
CASVTRGGGPYEQYF
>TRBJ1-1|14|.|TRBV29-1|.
TGCAGCGTTGAAGTAGCCGGGGTCGGAACTGAAGCTTTCTTT
CSVEVAGVGTEAFF
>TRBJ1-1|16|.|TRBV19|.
TGTGCCAGTAGAGGTCGGGAGGGGAAAAGGCCTCCTGAAGCTTTCTTT
CASRGREGKRPPEAFF
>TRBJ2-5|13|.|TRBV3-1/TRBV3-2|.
TGTGCCAGCAGCCAAACTCGGGGAGAGACCCAGTACTTC
CASSQTRGETQYF
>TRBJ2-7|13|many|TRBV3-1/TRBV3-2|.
TGTGCCAGCAGTCCTGGGGGCCCCTACGAGCAGTACTTC
CASSPGGPYEQYF
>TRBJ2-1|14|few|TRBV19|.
TGTGCCAGTAGTATAGGACAGCGTGGGAATGAGCAGTTCTTC
CASSIGQRGNEQFF
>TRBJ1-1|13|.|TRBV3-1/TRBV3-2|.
TGTGCCAGCAGCCATAACACGCAGACTGAAGCTTTCTTT
CASSHNTQTEAFF
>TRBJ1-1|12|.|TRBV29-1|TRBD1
TGCAGCGCGGGACAGATGAACACTGAAGCTTTCTTT
CSAGQMNTEAFF
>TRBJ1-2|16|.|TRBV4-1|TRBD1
TGCGCCAGCAGCCAAGATGGGTGGACAGGGAGCTATGGCTACACCTTC
CASSQDGWTGSYGYTF
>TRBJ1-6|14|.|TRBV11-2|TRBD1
TGTGCCAGCAGCTTACGACAGGGAAATTCACCCCTCCACTTT
CASSLRQGNSPLHF
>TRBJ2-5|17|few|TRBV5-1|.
TGCGCCAGCAGCCTCGGACAGGTCGCAGGAGGGCAAGAGACCCAGTACTTC
CASSLGQVAGGQETQYF
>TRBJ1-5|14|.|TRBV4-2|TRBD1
TGTGCCAGCAGCCCGGGGACAGGGGGGGAGCCCCAGCATTTT
CASSPGTGGEPQHF
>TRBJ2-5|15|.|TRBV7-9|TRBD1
TGTGCCAGCAGCTTAGGGGACAGGCCACAAGAGACCCAGTACTTC
CASSLGDRPQETQYF
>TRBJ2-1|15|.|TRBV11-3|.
TGTGCCAGCAGCTTACGAGGGGGGGGTTACAATGAGCAGTTCTTC
CASSLRGGGYNEQFF
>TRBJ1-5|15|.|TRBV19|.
TGTGCCAGTAGTATAAGCAGGGTCCTTCCTCAGCCCCAGCATTTT
CASSISRVLPQPQHF
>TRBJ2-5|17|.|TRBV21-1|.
TGTGCCAGGTGGACTAGCGGGAGGGAAGGTAGGACGGAGACCCAGTACTTC
CARWTSGREGRTETQYF
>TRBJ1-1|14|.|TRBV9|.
TGTGCCAGCAGCGTAGATCAGGGGAACACTGAAGCTTTCTTT
CASSVDQGNTEAFF
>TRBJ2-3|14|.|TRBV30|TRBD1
TGTGCCTGGAACCAACAGGGGGCAAGGGATACGCAGTATTTT
CAWNQQGARDTQYF
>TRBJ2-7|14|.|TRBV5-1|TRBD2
TGCGCCAGCAGCTTGGCCGGGGGGTATTACGAGCAGTACTTC
CASSLAGGYYEQYF
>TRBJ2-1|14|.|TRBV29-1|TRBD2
TGCAGCGCAGGGACTAGCGGGAACTACAATGAGCAGTTCTTC
CSAGTSGNYNEQFF
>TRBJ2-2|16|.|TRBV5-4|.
TGTGCCAGCAGCTGGGGCACAGGGTCCTCCACCGGGGAGCTGTTTTTT
CASSWGTGSSTGELFF
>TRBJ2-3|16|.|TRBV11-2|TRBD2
TGTGCCAGCAGCCTGAGACTAGCGGGCAGCACAGATACGCAGTATTTT
CASSLRLAGSTDTQYF
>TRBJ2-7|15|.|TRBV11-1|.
TGTGCCAGCAGCTTACTCCGGGGTCCCCCCTACGAGCAGTACTTC
CASSLLRGPPYEQYF
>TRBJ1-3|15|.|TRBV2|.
TGTGCCAGCACTCAGACATTAAACTCTGGAAACACCATATATTTT
CASTQTLNSGNTIYF
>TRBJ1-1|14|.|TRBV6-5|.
TGTGCCAGCAGTCAGAACGGACAGTACACTGAAGCTTTCTTT
CASSQNGQYTEAFF
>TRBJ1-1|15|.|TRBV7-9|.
TGTGCCAGCAGCATACGCAGGGCAGGTTCCACTGAAGCTTTCTTT
CASSIRRAGSTEAFF
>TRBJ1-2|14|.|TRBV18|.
TGTGCCAGCTCACCAGGCACAGGCCTCTATGGCTACACCTTC
CASSPGTGLYGYTF
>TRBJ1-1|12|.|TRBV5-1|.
TGCGCCAGCAGCTCGGGGGACACTGAAGCTTTCTTT
CASSSGDTEAFF
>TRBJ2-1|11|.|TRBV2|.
TGTGCCAGCAGCCTAACTCGTGAGCAGTTCTTC
CASSLTREQFF
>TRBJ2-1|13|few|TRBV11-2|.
TGTGCCAGCAGCTTAGACAGGGCGTATGAGCAGTTCTTC
CASSLDRAYEQFF
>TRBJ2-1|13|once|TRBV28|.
TGTGCCAGCAGTTTTGGTTTTTTGAGGGAGCAGTTCTTC
CASSFGFLREQFF